This T cell receptor beta chain was recovered during a study of blood T cell repertoires in COVID-19. Study-level background: T cells, B-cell-depleted T cells, or PBMCs supplied cDNA or gDNA.

V lost 7 bases to trimming and J lost 7 bases; unmatched junction nucleotides: 11. CDR3 length equals 14 residues. Per the germline V gene, CDR1 is SQVTM and CDR2 is ANQGSEA. Libraries were prepared by immunoSEQ multiplex PCR; TCRdb keeps only in-frame clonotypes and omits some of them. Of under 350,000 clones detected, roughly 86% appear once; the ten largest clones hold 1% to 1.5%. The V gene is TRBV29-1, the J gene TRBJ2-2; 8 bases are shared with TRBD1. The sequenced sample consisted of peripheral blood. The clonotype comes from a man between 65 and 80 years old with acute or convalescent COVID-19. The CDR3 DNA is TGCAGCGGGGCGAACAGGGGGTCGGGCGGGGAGCTGTTTTTT. Protein product: CSGANRGSGGELFF.